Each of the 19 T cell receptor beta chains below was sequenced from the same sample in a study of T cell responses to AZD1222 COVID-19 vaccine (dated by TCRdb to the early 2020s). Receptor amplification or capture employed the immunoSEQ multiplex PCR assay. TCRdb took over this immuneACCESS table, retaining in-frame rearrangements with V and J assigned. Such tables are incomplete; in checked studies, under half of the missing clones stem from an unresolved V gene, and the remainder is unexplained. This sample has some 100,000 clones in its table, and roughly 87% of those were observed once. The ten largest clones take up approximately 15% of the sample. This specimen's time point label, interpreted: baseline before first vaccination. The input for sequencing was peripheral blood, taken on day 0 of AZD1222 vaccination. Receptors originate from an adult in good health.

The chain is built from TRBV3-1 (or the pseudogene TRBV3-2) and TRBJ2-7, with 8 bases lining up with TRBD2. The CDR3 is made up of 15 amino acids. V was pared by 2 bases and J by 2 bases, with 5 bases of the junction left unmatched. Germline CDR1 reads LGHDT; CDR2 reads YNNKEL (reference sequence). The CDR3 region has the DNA TGTGCCAGCAGCCAACGGGGGGGAGTAACCTACGAGCAGTACTTC. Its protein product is CASSQRGGVTYEQYF.

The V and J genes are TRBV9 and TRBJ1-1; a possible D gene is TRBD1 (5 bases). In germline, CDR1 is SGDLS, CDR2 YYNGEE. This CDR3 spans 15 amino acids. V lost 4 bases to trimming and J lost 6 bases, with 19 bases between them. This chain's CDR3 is CASSSDGRARPEAFF. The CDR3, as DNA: TGTGCCAGCAGCTCCGATGGCAGGGCCAGGCCTGAAGCTTTCTTT.

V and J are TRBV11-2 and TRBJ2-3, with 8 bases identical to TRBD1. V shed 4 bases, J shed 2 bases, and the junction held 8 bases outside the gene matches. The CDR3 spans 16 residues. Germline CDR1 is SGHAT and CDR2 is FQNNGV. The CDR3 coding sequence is TGTGCCAGCAGCTCTCAGGGGGCCGTGATCACAGATACGCAGTATTTT. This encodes CASSSQGAVITDTQYF.

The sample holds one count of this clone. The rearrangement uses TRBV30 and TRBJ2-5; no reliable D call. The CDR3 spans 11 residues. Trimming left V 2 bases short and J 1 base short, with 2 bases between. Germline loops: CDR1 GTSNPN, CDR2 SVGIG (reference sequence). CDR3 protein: CAWSPQETQYF. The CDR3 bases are TGTGCCTGGAGTCCCCAAGAGACCCAGTACTTC.

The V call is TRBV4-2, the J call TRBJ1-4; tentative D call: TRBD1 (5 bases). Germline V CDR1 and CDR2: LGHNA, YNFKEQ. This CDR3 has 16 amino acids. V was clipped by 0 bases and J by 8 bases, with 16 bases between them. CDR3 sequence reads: CASSQDKSRGFEKLFF. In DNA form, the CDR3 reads TGTGCCAGCAGCCAAGATAAGTCGAGGGGCTTCGAAAAACTGTTTTTT.

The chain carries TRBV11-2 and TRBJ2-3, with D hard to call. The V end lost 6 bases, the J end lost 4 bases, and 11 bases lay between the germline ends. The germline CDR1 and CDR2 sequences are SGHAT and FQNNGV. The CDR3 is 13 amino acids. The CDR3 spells CASRRESADTQYF. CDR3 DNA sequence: TGTGCCAGCAGACGTGAGAGCGCAGATACGCAGTATTTT.

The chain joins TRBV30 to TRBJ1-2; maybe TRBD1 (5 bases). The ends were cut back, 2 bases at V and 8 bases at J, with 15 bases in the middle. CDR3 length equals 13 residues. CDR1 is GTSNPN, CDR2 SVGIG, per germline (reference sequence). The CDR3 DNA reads TGTGCCTGGAGTCCCCTGAGAGGGGAAGGCTACACCTTC. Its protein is CAWSPLRGEGYTF.

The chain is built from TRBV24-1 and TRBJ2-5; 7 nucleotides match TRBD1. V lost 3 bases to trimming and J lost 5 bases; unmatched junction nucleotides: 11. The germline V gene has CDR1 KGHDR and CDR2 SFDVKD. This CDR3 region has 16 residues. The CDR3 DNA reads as TGTGCCACCAGTGATCCCTGGGCAGGGGGTATGGAGACCCAGTACTTC. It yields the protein CATSDPWAGGMETQYF.

CDR3 sequence (DNA): TGTGCCAGTAGTCAAGGACTAGTCTATGAGCAGTTCTTC. This sequence encodes CASSQGLVYEQFF. V usage is TRBV19 and J usage is TRBJ2-1; 7 bases align to TRBD2. Germline trimming cut 5 bases from V and 8 bases from J; bases unmatched to any gene: 6. Germline assignment: CDR1 LNHDA and CDR2 SQIVND (reference sequence). The CDR3 covers 13 residues. Full variable domain (missing parts from reference TRBV19 and TRBJ2-1): DGGITQSPKYLFRKEGQNVTLSCEQNLNHDAMYWYRQDPGQGLRLIYYSQIVNDFQKGDIAEGYSVSREKKESFPLTVTSAQKNPTAFYLCASSQGLVYEQFFGPGTRLTVL.

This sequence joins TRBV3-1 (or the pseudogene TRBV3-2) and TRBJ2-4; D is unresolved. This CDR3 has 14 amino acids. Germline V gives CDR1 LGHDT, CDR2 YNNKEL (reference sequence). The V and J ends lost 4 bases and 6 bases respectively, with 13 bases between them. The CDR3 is CASSRSVTINIQYF. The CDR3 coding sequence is TGTGCCAGCAGCCGGAGTGTTACCATAAACATTCAGTACTTC.

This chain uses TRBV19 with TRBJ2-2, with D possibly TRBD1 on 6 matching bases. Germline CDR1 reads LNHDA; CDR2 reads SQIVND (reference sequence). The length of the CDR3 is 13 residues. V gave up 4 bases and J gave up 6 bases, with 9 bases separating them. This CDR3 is CASSTGQSGELFF. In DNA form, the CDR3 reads TGTGCCAGTAGTACTGGACAGTCCGGGGAGCTGTTTTTT.

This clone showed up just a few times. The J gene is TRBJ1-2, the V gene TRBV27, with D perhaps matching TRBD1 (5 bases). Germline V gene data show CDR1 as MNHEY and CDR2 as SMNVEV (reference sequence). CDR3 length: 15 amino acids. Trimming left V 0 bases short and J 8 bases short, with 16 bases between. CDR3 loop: CASSLSHRDPGGYTF. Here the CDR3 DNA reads TGTGCCAGCAGTTTATCCCACCGGGACCCGGGAGGCTACACCTTC.

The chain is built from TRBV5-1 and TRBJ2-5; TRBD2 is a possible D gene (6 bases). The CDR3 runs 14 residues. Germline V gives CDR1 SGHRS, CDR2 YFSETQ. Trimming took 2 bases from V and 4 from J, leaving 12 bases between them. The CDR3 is CASSLNRRGETQYF. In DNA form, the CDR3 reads TGCGCCAGCAGCTTAAACAGGAGGGGAGAGACCCAGTACTTC.

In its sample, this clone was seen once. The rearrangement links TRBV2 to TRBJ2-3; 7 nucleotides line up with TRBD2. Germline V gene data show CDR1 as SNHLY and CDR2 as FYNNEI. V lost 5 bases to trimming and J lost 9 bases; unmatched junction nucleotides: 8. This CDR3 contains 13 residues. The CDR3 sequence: CASSLGEGGTQYF. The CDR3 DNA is TGTGCCAGCAGTCTAGGGGAGGGAGGGACGCAGTATTTT.

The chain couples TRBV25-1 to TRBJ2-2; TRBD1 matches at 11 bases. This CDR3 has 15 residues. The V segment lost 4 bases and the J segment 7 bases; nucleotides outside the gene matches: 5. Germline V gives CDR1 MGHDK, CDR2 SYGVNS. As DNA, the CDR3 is TGTGCCAGCAGTGCCCGGACAGGGGGCAACGGGGAGCTGTTTTTT. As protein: CASSARTGGNGELFF.

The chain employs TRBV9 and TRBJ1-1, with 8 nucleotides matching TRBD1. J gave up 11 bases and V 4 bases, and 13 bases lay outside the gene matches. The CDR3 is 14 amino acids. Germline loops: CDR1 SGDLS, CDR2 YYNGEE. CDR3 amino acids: CASSRLVQGEKAFF. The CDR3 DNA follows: TGTGCCAGCAGCCGACTAGTACAGGGGGAGAAGGCTTTCTTT.

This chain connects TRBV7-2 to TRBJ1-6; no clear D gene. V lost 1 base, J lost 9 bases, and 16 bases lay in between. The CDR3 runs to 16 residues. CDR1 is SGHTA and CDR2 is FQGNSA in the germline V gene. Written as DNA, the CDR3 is TGTGCCAGCAGCTTAGACCTAGCAAAACCTGGTTCACCCCTCCACTTT. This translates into CASSLDLAKPGSPLHF.

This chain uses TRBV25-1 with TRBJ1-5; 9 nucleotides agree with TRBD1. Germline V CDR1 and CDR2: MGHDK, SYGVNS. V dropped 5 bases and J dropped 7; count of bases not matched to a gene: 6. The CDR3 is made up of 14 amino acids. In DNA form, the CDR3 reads TGTGCCAGCAGTTCGGGGACAGGGAGGCAGCCCCAGCATTTT. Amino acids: CASSSGTGRQPQHF.

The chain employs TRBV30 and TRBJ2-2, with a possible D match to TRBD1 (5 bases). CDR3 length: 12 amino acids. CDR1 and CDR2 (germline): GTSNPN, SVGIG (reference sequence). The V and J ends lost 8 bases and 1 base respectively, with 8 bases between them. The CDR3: CAKTGNTGELFF. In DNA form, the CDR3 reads TGTGCCAAAACAGGGAACACCGGGGAGCTGTTTTTT.